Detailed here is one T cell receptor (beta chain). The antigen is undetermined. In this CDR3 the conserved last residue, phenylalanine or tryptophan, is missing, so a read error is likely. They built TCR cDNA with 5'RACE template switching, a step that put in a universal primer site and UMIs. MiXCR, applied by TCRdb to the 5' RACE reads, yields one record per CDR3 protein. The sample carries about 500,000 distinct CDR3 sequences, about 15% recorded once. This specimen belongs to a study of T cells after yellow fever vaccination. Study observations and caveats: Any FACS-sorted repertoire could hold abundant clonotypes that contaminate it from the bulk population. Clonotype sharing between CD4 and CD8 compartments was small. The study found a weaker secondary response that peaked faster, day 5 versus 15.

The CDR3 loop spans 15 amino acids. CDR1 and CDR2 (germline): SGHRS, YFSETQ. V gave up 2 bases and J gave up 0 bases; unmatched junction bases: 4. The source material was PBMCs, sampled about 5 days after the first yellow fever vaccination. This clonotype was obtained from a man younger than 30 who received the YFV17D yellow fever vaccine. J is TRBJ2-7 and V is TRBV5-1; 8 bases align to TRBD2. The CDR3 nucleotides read TGCGCCAGCAGCTTCGATGGGACTAGCTCCTACGAGCAGTACATC. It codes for CASSFDGTSSYEQYI.